Presented here are 21 T cell receptor beta chains from one specimen sequenced in a study of blood T cell repertoires in COVID-19. Repertoires were generated with immunoSEQ multiplex PCR, while TCRdb's copy carries only in-frame clones and drops some. The data show approximately 260,000 clones, around 84% seen once. Sequencing used PBMCs or T cells enriched from blood (not recorded which). Receptor source: a woman aged 45 to 65 who had been exposed to COVID-19.

This clone was counted a single time. This rearrangement joins TRBV14 to TRBJ2-5; D ambiguous. CDR3 length: 15 residues. Germline lookup yields CDR1 SGHDN and CDR2 FVKESK. Trimming removed 1 base from V and 3 bases from J, with 12 bases in between. As DNA, the CDR3 is TGTGCCAGCAGCCAAGTACAAAGTTCAAAAGAGACCCAGTACTTC. Residues: CASSQVQSSKETQYF.

The chain links TRBV12-3 or TRBV12-4 to TRBJ2-2; D remains ambiguous. This CDR3 is 12 amino acids long. V lost 6 bases and J 4 bases, leaving 6 bases between the germline ends. The CDR3 DNA sequence: TGTGCCAGCAGACAGTTCACCGGGGAGCTGTTTTTT. Translation gives CASRQFTGELFF.

The chain carries TRBV7-2 and TRBJ1-1; 7 bases match TRBD1. This CDR3 is built from 14 residues. Trimming removed 0 bases from V and 7 bases from J; junction bases left unmatched: 5. CDR1 is SGHTA and CDR2 is FQGNSA in the germline V gene. The CDR3 is CASSLATTGIEAFF. Here the CDR3 DNA reads TGTGCCAGCAGCTTAGCCACGACAGGGATTGAAGCTTTCTTT.

J is TRBJ1-2 and V is TRBV6-1; the match to TRBD1 covers 10 bases. CDR1 MNHNS and CDR2 SASEGT come from the germline V gene. Unmatched junction bases numbered 2, after V lost 0 bases and J lost 1 base. This CDR3 comprises 16 residues. The CDR3 spells CASSEARTGGNYGYTF. The CDR3 nucleotides are TGTGCCAGCAGTGAAGCCCGGACAGGGGGTAACTATGGCTACACCTTC.

This chain joins TRBV9 and TRBJ2-1; 12 nucleotides line up with TRBD2. This CDR3 has 15 amino acids. Germline V lookup: CDR1 SGDLS, CDR2 YYNGEE. Germline trimming cut 3 bases from V and 8 bases from J; bases unmatched to any gene: 6. In DNA form, the CDR3 reads TGTGCCAGCAGCGGATCTAGCGGGGGGGCCTATGAGCAGTTCTTC. It yields the protein CASSGSSGGAYEQFF. Looking up the rest from reference TRBV9 and TRBJ2-1 gives the full variable domain: DSGVTQTPKHLITATGQRVTLRCSPRSGDLSVYWYQQSLDQGLQFLIQYYNGEERAKGNILERFSAQQFPDLHSELNLSSLELGDSALYFCASSGSSGGAYEQFFGPGTRLTVL.

The V and J genes are TRBV14 and TRBJ2-7; D gene unclear. V gave up 0 bases and J gave up 4 bases, with 4 bases separating them. The CDR3 runs to 12 residues. The germline gives CDR1 SGHDN, CDR2 FVKESK. CDR3 nucleotide sequence: TGTGCCAGCAGCCAAGACGCGTACGAGCAGTACTTC. This codes for CASSQDAYEQYF.

V usage is TRBV28 and J usage is TRBJ1-1, with 10 bases that match TRBD1. V lost 6 bases and J lost 5; bases outside the gene matches: 3. The germline V gene encodes CDR1 MDHEN and CDR2 SYDVKM. CDR3 size: 13 residues. CDR3 sequence reads: CASRRTGGTEAFF. The CDR3 coding sequence is TGTGCCAGCAGAAGGACAGGGGGGACTGAAGCTTTCTTT. Together with reference TRBV28 and TRBJ1-1, the CDR3 gives the full variable domain: DVKVTQSSRYLVKRTGEKVFLECVQDMDHENMFWYRQDPGLGLRLIYFSYDVKMKEKGDIPEGYSVSREKKERFSLILESASTNQTSMYLCASRRTGGTEAFFGQGTRLTVV.

The CDR3 coding sequence is TGCAGTGCTAGTCGGGACTACCCACCGGGTCCCATATATTTT. The encoded protein is CSASRDYPPGPIYF. The chain employs TRBV20-1 and TRBJ1-3; the D gene is possibly TRBD1 (5 bases). The germline gives CDR1 DFQATT, CDR2 SNEGSKA (reference sequence). The CDR3 is made up of 14 amino acids. Trimming removed 3 bases at V and 11 bases at J, with 20 bases between.

The chain combines TRBV2 with TRBJ1-2, with 10 bases fitting TRBD1. CDR1 SNHLY and CDR2 FYNNEI come from the germline V gene. V shed 8 bases and J 0 bases; nucleotides not matched to a gene: 0. The CDR3 has 13 amino acids. In DNA form, the CDR3 reads TGTGCCAGCGGACAGGGGGCTAACTATGGCTACACCTTC. This sequence encodes CASGQGANYGYTF. The full variable domain, in which reference TRBV2 and TRBJ1-2 provide the parts outside the CDR3, is EPEVTQTPSHQVTQMGQEVILRCVPISNHLYFYWYRQILGQKVEFLVSFYNNEISEKSEIFDDQFSVERPDGSNFTLKIRSTKLEDSAMYFCASGQGANYGYTFGSGTRLTVV.

This clone was counted a single time. DNA of the CDR3: TGTGCCAGCAGCCATGGACTGCTGAGCTCCTATAATTCACCCCTCCACTTT. Amino acid sequence: CASSHGLLSSYNSPLHF. The gene calls are TRBV7-9 and TRBJ1-6; unclear D gene. Germline lookup yields CDR1 SEHNR and CDR2 FQNEAQ (reference sequence). The CDR3 length is 17 residues. Trimming took off 5 bases at V and 0 bases at J, with 14 bases between the two ends.

The chain recombines TRBV5-4 with TRBJ1-1, with 7 bases fitting TRBD1. Looked up from germline, CDR1 is SGHNT and CDR2 is YYREEE (reference sequence). The V gene end was trimmed by 3 bases and the J gene end by 0 bases; junction bases not matched to a gene: 8. The CDR3 sequence is 16 residues long. The CDR3 sequence: CASSWTGKFMNTEAFF. The CDR3 nucleotides read TGTGCCAGCAGCTGGACAGGTAAATTCATGAACACTGAAGCTTTCTTT.

The chain joins TRBV27 to TRBJ1-2, with a possible D match to TRBD1 (5 bases). The germline V gene encodes CDR1 MNHEY and CDR2 SMNVEV (reference sequence). The V end was cut by 5 bases, the J end by 2 bases, with 18 bases between. The CDR3 spans 16 residues. The CDR3 DNA reads as TGTGCCAGCAGTCCACGCTCGACAGTCCCAAACTATGGCTACACCTTC. Translation gives CASSPRSTVPNYGYTF.

The V call is TRBV4-3, the J call TRBJ1-4, with 9 bases matching TRBD1. Germline trimming cut 2 bases from V and 6 bases from J; bases unmatched to any gene: 13. Germline CDR1 and CDR2: LGHNA and YSLEER. The CDR3 is 18 residues long. CDR3 bases: TGCGCCAGCAGCCAATCCGGGACAGGGAATAGGGAGGATGAAAAACTGTTTTTT. Translation gives CASSQSGTGNREDEKLFF.

The chain joins TRBV6-5 to TRBJ1-1, with TRBD1 as a possible D gene (5 bases). The V gene's germline CDR1 is MNHEY and CDR2 SVGAGI. Trimming stripped 4 bases from V and 3 bases from J, with 12 bases between. CDR3 size: 14 residues. CDR3 DNA: TGTGCCAGCAGTTTTACTGGGGGGGACACTGAAGCTTTCTTT. This codes for CASSFTGGDTEAFF.

The V gene is TRBV5-4, the J gene TRBJ1-2; 7 bases line up with TRBD1. The J segment lost 4 bases and the V segment lost 0 bases, leaving 0 bases of the junction unmatched. The CDR3 runs 13 residues. CDR1 and CDR2 from the germline V gene are SGHNT and YYREEE (reference sequence). CDR3 sequence reads: CASSLAGGYGYTF. The CDR3 DNA reads TGTGCCAGCAGCTTGGCAGGGGGCTATGGCTACACCTTC. Together with reference TRBV5-4 and TRBJ1-2, the CDR3 gives the full variable domain: ETGVTQSPTHLIKTRGQQVTLRCSSQSGHNTVSWYQQALGQGPQFIFQYYREEENGRGNFPPRFSGLQFPNYSSELNVNALELDDSALYLCASSLAGGYGYTFGSGTRLTVV.

This clone was seen a single time. This chain joins TRBV7-9 and TRBJ1-1, with a tentative D call TRBD1 (5 bases). This CDR3 contains 19 residues. Trimming took 1 base from V and 5 from J, leaving 26 bases between them. In germline, CDR1 is SEHNR, CDR2 FQNEAQ (reference sequence). The CDR3 nucleotides are TGTGCCAGCAGCTTAGATTCGCGGGTCGGGCAGGGAGGTGAAACTGAAGCTTTCTTT. Encoded protein: CASSLDSRVGQGGETEAFF.

For this clone: Other DNA sequences in this specimen translate into the identical CDR3. The V and J genes are TRBV9 and TRBJ2-3; the match to TRBD2 covers 12 bases. The CDR3 contains 15 residues. Looked up from germline, CDR1 is SGDLS and CDR2 is YYNGEE. The trim removed 4 bases at V and 3 bases at J, leaving 3 bases unmatched. CDR3 bases: TGTGCCAGCAGCCCTAGCGGGGGGGCGACAGATACGCAGTATTTT. Protein: CASSPSGGATDTQYF.

This rearrangement joins TRBV7-2 to TRBJ2-5, with 7 nucleotides matching TRBD2. Per the germline V gene, CDR1 is SGHTA and CDR2 is FQGNSA. J was trimmed by 5 bases and V by 2 bases; bases with no gene match: 5. The CDR3 extends over 14 amino acids. The CDR3 sequence is CASSLTLGGETQYF. The CDR3 nucleotides are TGTGCCAGCAGCTTAACCCTCGGGGGGGAGACCCAGTACTTC. Full variable domain (rest looked up from reference TRBV7-2 and TRBJ2-5): GAGVSQSPSNKVTEKGKDVELRCDPISGHTALYWYRQSLGQGLEFLIYFQGNSAPDKSGLPSDRFSAERTGGSVSTLTIQRTQQEDSAVYLCASSLTLGGETQYFGPGTRLLVL.

V usage is TRBV19 and J usage is TRBJ1-1; TRBD1 matches 8 bases. Germline V lookup: CDR1 LNHDA, CDR2 SQIVND (reference sequence). Trimming removed 10 bases from V and 1 base from J; junction bases left unmatched: 5. The CDR3 is made up of 13 amino acids. The CDR3 DNA reads TGTGCCACCGAGACAGGGGAGAACACTGAAGCTTTCTTT. Protein: CATETGENTEAFF.

This chain connects TRBV19 to TRBJ2-5, with 7 positions matching TRBD1. This CDR3 comprises 14 residues. Germline V gene sequence: CDR1 LNHDA, CDR2 SQIVND (reference sequence). Trimming cost V 4 bases and J 2 bases; bases outside gene matches: 4. In nucleotides, the CDR3 is TGTGCCAGTAGTAGGGACAGACGTCAAGAGACCCAGTACTTC. Translation: CASSRDRRQETQYF.

This clone is a singleton in its sample. The chain recombines TRBV4-2 with TRBJ2-2; D is possibly TRBD1 (6 bases). The CDR3 consists of 15 residues. Germline V lookup: CDR1 LGHNA, CDR2 YNFKEQ. V gave up 3 bases and J gave up 6 bases, with 14 bases separating them. DNA for the CDR3: TGTGCCAGCAGCCAGGGGACACCCGCGGCCGGGGAGCTGTTTTTT. The encoded protein is CASSQGTPAAGELFF.